The 8 T cell receptor beta chains given below trace back to one sample, sequenced in a study of cytomegalovirus exposure and HLA in healthy donors. Generated by immunoSEQ multiplex PCR, the TCRdb table keeps only in-frame clones and is missing some. The sample comprises fewer than 100,000 clones, nearly 95% of which are singletons, and about 2.1% rests with the top ten. The source material was PBMCs. All receptors derive from a woman younger than 35 in good health and CMV-seronegative.

The V gene is TRBV6-1, the J gene TRBJ1-2, with 9 bases aligning to TRBD1. The J segment lost 7 bases and the V segment lost 6 bases, leaving 6 bases of the junction unmatched. Germline CDR1 and CDR2: MNHNS and SASEGT. The CDR3 is 13 amino acids. The DNA for the CDR3 is TGTGCCAGCAGAGCTCGACAGGGGGGTGGCTACACCTTC. As protein: CASRARQGGGYTF.

This chain connects TRBV18 to TRBJ1-2; D gene uncertain. The germline gives CDR1 KGHSH, CDR2 LQKENI. V dropped 3 bases and J dropped 4 bases, with 15 bases sitting between them. There are 15 residues in the CDR3. The CDR3 spells CASSPERRAPYGYTF. In nucleotides, the CDR3 is TGTGCCAGCTCACCTGAGCGCCGAGCACCCTATGGCTACACCTTC.

This chain uses TRBV6-1 with TRBJ2-7; tentative D call: TRBD2 (6 bases). The V and J ends lost 2 bases and 6 bases respectively, with 14 bases between them. Germline assignment: CDR1 MNHNS and CDR2 SASEGT. The CDR3 runs to 14 residues. CDR3 loop: CASSEPGWRGEQYF. The CDR3 DNA sequence: TGTGCCAGCAGTGAACCAGGGTGGCGGGGCGAGCAGTACTTC.

The V and J genes are TRBV25-1 and TRBJ2-1; 10 bases are a match to TRBD2. V lost 0 bases to trimming and J lost 3 bases; unmatched junction nucleotides: 2. The CDR3 covers 16 residues. Per germline, CDR1 MGHDK and CDR2 SYGVNS. CDR3 residues: CASSEYRTSGYNEQFF. As DNA, the CDR3 is TGTGCCAGCAGTGAATATAGGACTAGCGGCTACAATGAGCAGTTCTTC.

The chain uses TRBV5-8 and TRBJ2-2; D call uncertain. This CDR3 is built from 15 residues. Trimming pared 0 bases from V and 6 bases from J, leaving 12 bases between. Germline V gene sequence: CDR1 SGHTS, CDR2 YDEGEE. CDR3 residues: CASSLGPQISGELFF. Written as DNA, the CDR3 is TGTGCCAGCAGCTTGGGGCCGCAGATCTCCGGGGAGCTGTTTTTT.

This chain joins TRBV19 and TRBJ2-5; D is perhaps TRBD2 (6 bases). CDR3 length: 14 amino acids. V dropped 3 bases and J dropped 5 bases, with 13 bases sitting between them. CDR1 and CDR2 from the germline V gene are LNHDA and SQIVND (reference sequence). The CDR3 nucleotides are TGTGCCAGTAGTATTGGGGGGATCGGGGAGACCCAGTACTTC. Translation: CASSIGGIGETQYF.

J is TRBJ1-4 and V is TRBV7-9; no clear D gene. Trimming pared 3 bases from V and 0 bases from J, leaving 5 bases between. Looked up from germline, CDR1 is SEHNR and CDR2 is FQNEAQ (reference sequence). This CDR3 spans 14 amino acids. CDR3 DNA: TGTGCCAGCAGCTTCGTAGCAACTAATGAAAAACTGTTTTTT. This translates into CASSFVATNEKLFF.

The rearrangement joins TRBV2 to TRBJ1-1; tentatively, D is TRBD1 (5 bases). Trimming cost V 3 bases and J 3 bases, with 8 bases left between them. In germline, CDR1 is SNHLY, CDR2 FYNNEI. There are 13 residues in the CDR3. The CDR3 DNA follows: TGTGCCAGCAGTGATTGGGGGGACACTGAAGCTTTCTTT. This gives the protein CASSDWGDTEAFF. Looking up the rest from reference TRBV2 and TRBJ1-1 gives the full variable domain: EPEVTQTPSHQVTQMGQEVILRCVPISNHLYFYWYRQILGQKVEFLVSFYNNEISEKSEIFDDQFSVERPDGSNFTLKIRSTKLEDSAMYFCASSDWGDTEAFFGQGTRLTVV.